Below, 25 T cell receptor beta chains from the same sample are listed, as sequenced in a study of blood T cell repertoires in COVID-19. Profiling relied on immunoSEQ multiplex PCR, and the TCRdb table lists in-frame clones only, not all of them. Seen here are about 89,000 clones, about 86% observed once, and the top ten hold 1% to 1.5%. Sequenced sample: peripheral blood. These receptors were taken from a man at least 80 years old with active or convalescent COVID-19.

This chain uses TRBV14 with TRBJ1-4; 9 nucleotides line up with TRBD1. This CDR3 region has 15 residues. In germline, CDR1 is SGHDN, CDR2 FVKESK. V lost 5 bases, J lost 8 bases, and 9 bases stayed unmatched. The DNA for the CDR3 is TGTGCCAGCAGCGTCAAACAGGGGGCCGGGGAAAAACTGTTTTTT. It specifies CASSVKQGAGEKLFF.

The V and J genes are TRBV7-8 and TRBJ2-1, with 13 bases aligning to TRBD2. With V trimmed by 5 bases and J by 3 bases, 4 bases remained unmatched. This CDR3 is built from 16 residues. Germline V CDR1 and CDR2: SGHVS, FQNEAQ. CDR3 bases: TGTGCCAGCAGCCCTACTAGCGGGAGGGGCTACAATGAGCAGTTCTTC. Encoded protein: CASSPTSGRGYNEQFF. The variable domain in full, completed from reference TRBV7-8 and TRBJ2-1, reads GAGVSQSPRYKVAKRGQDVALRCDPISGHVSLFWYQQALGQGPEFLTYFQNEAQLDKSGLPSDRFFAERPEGSVSTLKIQRTQQEDSAVYLCASSPTSGRGYNEQFFGPGTRLTVL.

V gene TRBV11-2 combines with J gene TRBJ2-5, with TRBD2 matching 12 bases. Germline CDR1 and CDR2: SGHAT and FQNNGV. V shed 3 bases and J 5 bases; nucleotides not matched to a gene: 7. The CDR3 extends over 16 amino acids. CDR3 protein: CASSLARTSGMETQYF. DNA of the CDR3: TGTGCCAGCAGCTTGGCCCGGACTAGCGGGATGGAGACCCAGTACTTC.

This clone has only a few counts. The rearrangement links TRBV27 to TRBJ2-7, with D perhaps matching TRBD1 (6 bases). Germline values: CDR1 MNHEY, CDR2 SMNVEV (reference sequence). This CDR3 has 14 amino acids. V shed 8 bases and J shed 4 bases, with 18 bases lying between them. In DNA form, the CDR3 reads TGTGCCAGCTCCCCTTCTCGGGACACGTACGAGCAGTACTTC. It yields the protein CASSPSRDTYEQYF.

The CDR3 protein is CAISDAGLATEAFF. The CDR3 DNA is TGTGCCATCAGTGACGCGGGCCTGGCCACTGAAGCTTTCTTT. The rearrangement links TRBV10-3 to TRBJ1-1; no firm D call. Germline-derived CDR1 and CDR2 are ENHRY and SYGVKD. V was pared by 3 bases and J by 4 bases, with 12 bases between. The CDR3 has 14 residues.

The J gene is TRBJ2-3, the V gene TRBV6-5, with D perhaps matching TRBD1 (5 bases). From germline, CDR1 is MNHEY and CDR2 SVGAGI. The CDR3 extends over 13 amino acids. Trimming shortened V by 6 bases and J by 3 bases, and 10 bases separated the two germline ends. This CDR3 reads CASSLRTTDTQYF. CDR3 bases: TGTGCCAGCAGCCTGAGGACAACAGATACGCAGTATTTT.

V usage is TRBV19 and J usage is TRBJ2-2, with D unclear. The CDR3 runs 12 residues. Trimming removed 5 bases from V and 5 bases from J, with 6 bases in between. Germline-derived CDR1 and CDR2 are LNHDA and SQIVND (reference sequence). CDR3 amino acids: CASSLYTGELFF. The CDR3, as DNA: TGTGCCAGTAGTCTCTATACCGGGGAGCTGTTTTTT.

This chain joins TRBV25-1 and TRBJ1-1, with unresolved D. Deletions cut 5 bases from V and 0 bases from J, with 4 bases between. This CDR3 region has 12 residues. Germline loops: CDR1 MGHDK, CDR2 SYGVNS. Here the CDR3 DNA reads TGTGCCAGCAGTCGGTTGAACACTGAAGCTTTCTTT. Translation: CASSRLNTEAFF.

The chain couples TRBV5-1 to TRBJ2-7, with TRBD1 identical over 9 bases. CDR1 is SGHRS and CDR2 is YFSETQ in the germline V gene. With 3 bases clipped from V and 5 bases from J, the junction kept 6 bases outside the gene matches. The CDR3 runs 14 residues. In nucleotides, the CDR3 is TGCGCCAGCAGCTCCGGGACAGGGTCCCACGAGCAGTACTTC. This encodes CASSSGTGSHEQYF.

This chain connects TRBV5-1 to TRBJ2-5; tentative D call: TRBD2 (6 bases). CDR1 and CDR2 (germline): SGHRS, YFSETQ. Trimming removed 0 bases at V and 4 bases at J, with 10 bases between. The CDR3 runs to 14 residues. The CDR3 reads CASSLDGSAETQYF. CDR3 sequence (DNA): TGCGCCAGCAGCTTGGACGGGAGTGCAGAGACCCAGTACTTC.

CDR3 amino acids: CSVEQGVNTEAFF. As DNA, the CDR3 is TGCAGCGTTGAACAGGGTGTAAACACTGAAGCTTTCTTT. V gene TRBV29-1 combines with J gene TRBJ1-1, with D tentatively TRBD1 (5 bases). V shed 2 bases and J shed 2 bases, with 9 bases lying between them. The CDR3 has 13 amino acids. Germline V gives CDR1 SQVTM, CDR2 ANQGSEA.

The gene calls are TRBV5-5 and TRBJ1-1, with 9 positions matching TRBD1. The germline gives CDR1 SGHKS, CDR2 YYEKEE (reference sequence). V lost 1 base to trimming and J lost 3 bases; unmatched junction nucleotides: 13. The CDR3 contains 18 residues. This CDR3 reads CASSLTPQQGAGDTEAFF. The CDR3 nucleotides read TGTGCCAGCAGCTTGACCCCTCAACAGGGGGCCGGGGACACTGAAGCTTTCTTT.

This clone came up a few times. This chain joins TRBV7-2 and TRBJ1-2, with D possibly TRBD1 on 6 matching bases. Looked up from germline, CDR1 is SGHTA and CDR2 is FQGNSA. There are 13 residues in the CDR3. The V and J ends lost 5 bases and 3 bases respectively, with 10 bases between them. As DNA, the CDR3 is TGTGCCAGCAGCAAGGACAGCTACTATGGCTACACCTTC. It is translated as CASSKDSYYGYTF.

The V gene is TRBV6-4, the J gene TRBJ1-5; no reliable D call. CDR3 length: 9 residues. V was clipped by 11 bases and J by 9 bases, with 8 bases between them. Germline V gene sequence: CDR1 MRHNA, CDR2 SNTAGT. CDR3 residues: CAARRPQHF. The CDR3 DNA follows: TGTGCCGCCCGTAGGCCCCAGCATTTT.

This chain links TRBV7-2 with TRBJ2-4; weak D call: TRBD1 (6 bases). Trimming removed 1 base at V and 9 bases at J, with 16 bases between. CDR3 size: 15 residues. In germline, CDR1 is SGHTA, CDR2 FQGNSA. The CDR3 spells CASSLVVRGKSIQYF. CDR3 in DNA: TGTGCCAGCAGCTTAGTTGTCAGGGGAAAGAGCATTCAGTACTTC.

V is TRBV7-2 and J is TRBJ2-7; 10 nucleotides match TRBD2. Germline CDR1 is SGHTA and CDR2 is FQGNSA. This CDR3 has 15 amino acids. Losses at the gene ends were 0 bases for V and 5 bases for J; bases not matched to a gene: 4. The CDR3 here is CASSLAGLAGDEQYF. For the CDR3, the DNA is TGTGCCAGCAGCTTAGCGGGCCTAGCGGGAGACGAGCAGTACTTC. Together with reference TRBV7-2 and TRBJ2-7, the CDR3 gives the full variable domain: GAGVSQSPSNKVTEKGKDVELRCDPISGHTALYWYRQSLGQGLEFLIYFQGNSAPDKSGLPSDRFSAERTGGSVSTLTIQRTQQEDSAVYLCASSLAGLAGDEQYFGPGTRLTVT.

The chain combines TRBV5-4 with TRBJ2-1; TRBD2 aligns across 13 bases. V dropped 4 bases and J dropped 5; count of bases not matched to a gene: 6. The CDR3 covers 16 residues. Germline CDR1 and CDR2: SGHNT and YYREEE (reference sequence). The CDR3 DNA is TGTGCCAGCAGCCAGGGACTAGCGGGAAGAAACAATGAGCAGTTCTTC. Its protein product is CASSQGLAGRNNEQFF. Variable domain in full (rest from reference TRBV5-4 and TRBJ2-1): ETGVTQSPTHLIKTRGQQVTLRCSSQSGHNTVSWYQQALGQGPQFIFQYYREEENGRGNFPPRFSGLQFPNYSSELNVNALELDDSALYLCASSQGLAGRNNEQFFGPGTRLTVL.

This clone was seen once. The V call is TRBV14, the J call TRBJ1-2; D might be TRBD1 (5 bases). CDR1 SGHDN and CDR2 FVKESK come from the germline V gene. This CDR3 is built from 16 residues. The V end lost 4 bases, the J end lost 6 bases, and 21 bases lay between the germline ends. CDR3 residues: CASSPFGRDFENGYTF. The CDR3, as DNA: TGTGCCAGCAGCCCTTTTGGCAGGGATTTTGAAAATGGCTACACCTTC.

The V gene is TRBV25-1, the J gene TRBJ2-1; the D gene is possibly TRBD2 (5 bases). The CDR3 length is 16 residues. Trimming took off 2 bases at V and 2 bases at J, with 13 bases between the two ends. Looked up from germline, CDR1 is MGHDK and CDR2 is SYGVNS. CDR3 coding DNA: TGTGCCAGCAGTGAACCTACGGCTAGCCCCTACAATGAGCAGTTCTTC. It is translated as CASSEPTASPYNEQFF.

V gene TRBV3-1 (or the pseudogene TRBV3-2) combines with J gene TRBJ1-2, with 7 bases lining up with TRBD1. This CDR3 has 16 amino acids. CDR1 is LGHDT and CDR2 is YNNKEL in the germline V gene (reference sequence). The J segment lost 1 base and the V segment lost 2 bases, leaving 7 bases of the junction unmatched. CDR3 residues: CASSQNWDRNNYGYTF. CDR3 DNA: TGTGCCAGCAGCCAAAACTGGGACAGAAATAACTATGGCTACACCTTC.

The rearrangement uses TRBV21-1 and TRBJ1-2; no DNA check was done on the table's D call, TRBD1. TRBV21-1 is noted as a pseudogene. This CDR3 contains 19 residues. The CDR3 sequence: CASSKGWWDRVSIEYGYTF. The DNA of the CDR3 is TGTGCCAGCAGCAAAGGTTGGTGGGACAGGGTCTCCATTGAGTATGGCTACACCTTC.

The chain is built from TRBV6-5 and TRBJ1-4, with a tentative D call TRBD1 (5 bases). From germline, CDR1 is MNHEY and CDR2 SVGAGI. The CDR3 spans 14 residues. V was cut by 6 bases and J by 7 bases, with 15 bases left in between. Written as DNA, the CDR3 is TGTGCCAGCAGCTCGGACATATATCCTGAAAAACTGTTTTTT. As protein: CASSSDIYPEKLFF.

This chain links TRBV5-4 with TRBJ2-1; TRBD2 matches at 13 bases. This CDR3 comprises 19 residues. Germline CDR1 reads SGHNT; CDR2 reads YYREEE (reference sequence). The J segment lost 2 bases and the V segment lost 1 base, leaving 9 bases of the junction unmatched. The CDR3 reads CASSLMTSGRFIPYNEQFF. The CDR3 coding sequence is TGTGCCAGCAGCTTGATGACTAGCGGGAGGTTCATCCCCTACAATGAGCAGTTCTTC.

The V and J genes are TRBV4-3 and TRBJ2-3; D possibly corresponds to TRBD2 (5 bases). The CDR3 has 17 residues. Trimming stripped 1 base from V and 1 base from J, with 15 bases between. In germline, CDR1 is LGHNA, CDR2 YSLEER. The CDR3 here is CASSQGLKDLRTDTQYF. CDR3 coding DNA: TGCGCCAGCAGCCAAGGTTTGAAGGACTTGCGCACAGATACGCAGTATTTT.

The rearrangement links TRBV6-5 to TRBJ2-7, with D maybe TRBD2 (6 bases). The CDR3 is made up of 13 amino acids. V lost 6 bases to trimming and J lost 4 bases, with 13 bases between them. CDR1 is MNHEY, CDR2 SVGAGI, per germline. DNA for the CDR3: TGTGCCAGCAGACAGACTAGTCGTTACGAGCAGTACTTC. This encodes CASRQTSRYEQYF.